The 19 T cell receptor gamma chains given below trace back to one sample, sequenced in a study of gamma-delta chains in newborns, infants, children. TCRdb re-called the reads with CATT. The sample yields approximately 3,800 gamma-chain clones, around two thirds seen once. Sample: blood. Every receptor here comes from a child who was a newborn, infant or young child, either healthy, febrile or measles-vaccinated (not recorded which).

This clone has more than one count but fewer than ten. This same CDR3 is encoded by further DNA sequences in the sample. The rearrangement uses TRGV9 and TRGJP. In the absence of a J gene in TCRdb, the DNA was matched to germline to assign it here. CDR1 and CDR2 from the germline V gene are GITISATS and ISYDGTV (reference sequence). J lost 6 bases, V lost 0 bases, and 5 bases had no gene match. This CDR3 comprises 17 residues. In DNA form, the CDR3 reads TGTGCCTTGTGGGAGGTGCAGCGAGAGTTGGGCAAAAAAATCAAGGTATTT. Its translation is CALWEVQRELGKKIKVF.

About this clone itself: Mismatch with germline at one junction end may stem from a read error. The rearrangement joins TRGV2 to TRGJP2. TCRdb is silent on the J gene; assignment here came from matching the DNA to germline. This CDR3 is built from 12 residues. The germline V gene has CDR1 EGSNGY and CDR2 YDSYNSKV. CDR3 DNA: TGTGCCACCTGGGGTAGAGATTGGATCAAGACGTTT. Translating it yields CATWGRDWIKTF.

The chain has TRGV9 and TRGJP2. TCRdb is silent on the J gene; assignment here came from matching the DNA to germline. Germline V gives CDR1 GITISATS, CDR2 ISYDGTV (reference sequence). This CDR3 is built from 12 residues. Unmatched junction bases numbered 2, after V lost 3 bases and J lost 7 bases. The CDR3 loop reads CALWEPDWIKTF. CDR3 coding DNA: TGTGCCTTGTGGGAGCCTGATTGGATCAAGACGTTT.

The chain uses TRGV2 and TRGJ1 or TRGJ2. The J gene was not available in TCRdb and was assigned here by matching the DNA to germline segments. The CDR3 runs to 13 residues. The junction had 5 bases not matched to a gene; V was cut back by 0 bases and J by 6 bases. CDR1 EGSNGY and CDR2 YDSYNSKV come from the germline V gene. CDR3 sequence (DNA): TGTGCCACCTGGGACGGGCGAGCTTATAAGAAACTCTTT. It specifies CATWDGRAYKKLF.

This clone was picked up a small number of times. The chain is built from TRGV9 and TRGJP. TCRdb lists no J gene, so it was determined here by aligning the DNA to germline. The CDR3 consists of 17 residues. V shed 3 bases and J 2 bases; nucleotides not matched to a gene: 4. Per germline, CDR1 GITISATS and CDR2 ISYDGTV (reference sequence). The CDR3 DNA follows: TGTGCCTTGTGGGAGCTCCGGCAAGAGTTGGGCAAAAAAATCAAGGTATTT. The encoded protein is CALWELRQELGKKIKVF.

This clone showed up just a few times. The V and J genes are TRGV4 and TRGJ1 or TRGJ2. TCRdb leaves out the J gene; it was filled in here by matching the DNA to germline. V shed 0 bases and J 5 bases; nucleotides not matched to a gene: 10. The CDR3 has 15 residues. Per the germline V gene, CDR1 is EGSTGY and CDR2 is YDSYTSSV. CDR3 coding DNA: TGTGCCACCTGGGATGGGCTTGGAGGAGATTATAAGAAACTCTTT. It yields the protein CATWDGLGGDYKKLF.

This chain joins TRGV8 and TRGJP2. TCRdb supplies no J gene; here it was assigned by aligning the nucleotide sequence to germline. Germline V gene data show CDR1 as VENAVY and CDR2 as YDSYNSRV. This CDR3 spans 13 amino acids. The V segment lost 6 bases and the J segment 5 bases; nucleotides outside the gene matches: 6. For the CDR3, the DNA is TGTGCCACCTGGATGGGAAGTGATTGGATCAAGACGTTT. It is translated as CATWMGSDWIKTF.

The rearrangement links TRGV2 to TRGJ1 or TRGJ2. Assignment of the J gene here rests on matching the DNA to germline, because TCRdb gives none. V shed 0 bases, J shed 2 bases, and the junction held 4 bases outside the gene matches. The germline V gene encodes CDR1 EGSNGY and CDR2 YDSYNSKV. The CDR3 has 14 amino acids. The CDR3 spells CATWDGRDYYKKLF. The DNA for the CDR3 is TGTGCCACCTGGGACGGGCGAGATTATTATAAGAAACTCTTT.

CDR3 sequence (DNA): TGTGCCACCTGGGATGTCAGTGATTGGATCAAGACGTTT. Protein sequence: CATWDVSDWIKTF. This chain joins TRGV4 and TRGJP2. TCRdb is silent on the J gene; assignment here came from matching the DNA to germline. Per the germline V gene, CDR1 is EGSTGY and CDR2 is YDSYTSSV. The CDR3 runs to 13 residues. Trimming removed 2 bases from V and 5 bases from J; junction bases left unmatched: 2.

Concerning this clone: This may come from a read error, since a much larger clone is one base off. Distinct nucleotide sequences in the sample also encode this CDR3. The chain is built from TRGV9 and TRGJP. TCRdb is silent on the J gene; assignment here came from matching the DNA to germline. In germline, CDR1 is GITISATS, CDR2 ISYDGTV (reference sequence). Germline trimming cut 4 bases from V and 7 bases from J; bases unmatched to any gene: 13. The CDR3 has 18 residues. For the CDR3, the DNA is TGTGCCTTGTGGGATTCGGAGGCGCAGGAGTTGGGCAAAAAAATCAAGGTATTT. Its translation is CALWDSEAQELGKKIKVF.

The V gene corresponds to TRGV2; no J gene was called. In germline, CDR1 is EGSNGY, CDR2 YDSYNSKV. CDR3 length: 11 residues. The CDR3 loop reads CATWDPDKRLF. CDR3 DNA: TGTGCCACCTGGGACCCGGATAAGAGACTCTTT.

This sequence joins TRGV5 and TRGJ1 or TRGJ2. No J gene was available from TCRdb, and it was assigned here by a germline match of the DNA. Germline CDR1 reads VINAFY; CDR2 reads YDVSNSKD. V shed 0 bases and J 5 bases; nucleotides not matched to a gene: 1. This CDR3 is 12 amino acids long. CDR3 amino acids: CATWDRDYKKLF. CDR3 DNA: TGTGCCACCTGGGACAGGGATTATAAGAAACTCTTT.

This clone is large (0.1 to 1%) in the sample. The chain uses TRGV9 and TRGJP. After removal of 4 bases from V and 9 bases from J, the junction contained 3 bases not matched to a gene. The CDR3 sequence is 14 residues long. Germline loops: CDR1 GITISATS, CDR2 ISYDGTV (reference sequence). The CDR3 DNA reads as TGTGCCTTGTGGGATGGGTTGGGCAAAAAAATCAAGGTATTT. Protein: CALWDGLGKKIKVF.

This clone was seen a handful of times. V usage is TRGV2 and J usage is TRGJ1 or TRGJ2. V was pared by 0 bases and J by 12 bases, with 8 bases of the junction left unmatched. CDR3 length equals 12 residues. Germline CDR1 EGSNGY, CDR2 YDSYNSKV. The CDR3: CATWDGQIRKLF. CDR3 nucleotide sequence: TGTGCCACCTGGGACGGGCAAATAAGGAAACTCTTT.

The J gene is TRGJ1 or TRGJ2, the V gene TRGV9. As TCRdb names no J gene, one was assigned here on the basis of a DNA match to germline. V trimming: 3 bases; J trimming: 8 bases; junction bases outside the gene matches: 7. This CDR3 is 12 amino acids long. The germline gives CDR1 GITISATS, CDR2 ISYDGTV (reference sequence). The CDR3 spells CALWERLDKKLF. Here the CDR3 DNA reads TGTGCCTTGTGGGAGCGACTAGATAAGAAACTCTTT.

CDR3: CATWDGQDYYKKLF. In DNA form, the CDR3 reads TGTGCCACCTGGGACGGGCAGGATTATTATAAGAAACTCTTT. The chain recombines TRGV2 with TRGJ1 or TRGJ2. TCRdb leaves out the J gene; it was filled in here by matching the DNA to germline. Trimming removed 0 bases from V and 2 bases from J; junction bases left unmatched: 4. The CDR3 is 14 residues long. Germline V CDR1 and CDR2: EGSNGY, YDSYNSKV.

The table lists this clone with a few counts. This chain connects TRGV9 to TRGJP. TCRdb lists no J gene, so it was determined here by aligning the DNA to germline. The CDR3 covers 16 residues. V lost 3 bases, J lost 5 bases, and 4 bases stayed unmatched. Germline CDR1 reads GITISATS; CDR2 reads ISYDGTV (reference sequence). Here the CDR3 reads CALWEYKELGKKIKVF. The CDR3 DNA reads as TGTGCCTTGTGGGAGTATAAAGAGTTGGGCAAAAAAATCAAGGTATTT.

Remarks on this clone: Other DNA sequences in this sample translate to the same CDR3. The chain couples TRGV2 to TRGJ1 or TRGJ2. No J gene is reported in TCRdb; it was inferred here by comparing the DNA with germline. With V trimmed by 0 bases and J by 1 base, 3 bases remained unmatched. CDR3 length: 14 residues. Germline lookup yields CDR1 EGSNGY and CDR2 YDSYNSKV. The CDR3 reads CATWDGPNYYKKLF. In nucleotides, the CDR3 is TGTGCCACCTGGGACGGGCCTAATTATTATAAGAAACTCTTT.

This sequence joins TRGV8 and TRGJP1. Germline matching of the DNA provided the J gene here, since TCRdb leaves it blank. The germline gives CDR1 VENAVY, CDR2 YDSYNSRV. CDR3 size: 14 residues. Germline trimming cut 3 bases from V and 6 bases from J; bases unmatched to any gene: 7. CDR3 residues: CATWDLRSGWFKIF. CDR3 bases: TGTGCCACCTGGGATCTGAGGTCTGGTTGGTTCAAGATATTT.